Below are 27 T cell receptor beta chains sequenced from a single sample in a study of technical replicates of blood from a few donors. Sequencing used immunoSEQ multiplex PCR; TCRdb keeps in-frame clones, though not all of them. The sample shows around 100,000 clones, approximately 96% of them seen only once. The sequencing sample was made of T cells isolated from PBMCs. These receptors came from a human donor in good health.

The J gene is TRBJ1-2, the V gene TRBV30, with D uncertain. Trimming left V 3 bases short and J 0 bases short, with 14 bases between. CDR3 length: 15 amino acids. Germline-derived CDR1 and CDR2 are GTSNPN and SVGIG (reference sequence). CDR3 DNA sequence: TGTGCCTGGAGGGGGAGGCTACCTTCTAACTATGGCTACACCTTC. Residues: CAWRGRLPSNYGYTF.

The chain joins TRBV7-8 to TRBJ1-5; 8 positions agree with TRBD1. CDR3 length: 22 amino acids. The germline V gene has CDR1 SGHVS and CDR2 FQNEAQ. Trimming cost V 1 base and J 0 bases; bases outside gene matches: 20. This CDR3 is CASSLGDISQWDRRISNQPQHF. The CDR3 DNA is TGTGCCAGCAGCTTAGGGGACATATCTCAGTGGGACAGGCGAATTAGCAATCAGCCCCAGCATTTT.

The J gene is TRBJ2-1, the V gene TRBV6-1; 7 positions match TRBD2. The CDR3 has 16 amino acids. The V gene's germline CDR1 is MNHNS and CDR2 SASEGT. J gave up 2 bases and V 1 base, and 5 bases lay outside the gene matches. CDR3 nucleotides: TGTGCCAGCAGTGAAGGGCCTGGACTAGCCTACAATGAGCAGTTCTTC. This gives the protein CASSEGPGLAYNEQFF.

The chain carries TRBV25-1 and TRBJ2-7; D unresolved. The CDR3 runs 11 residues. The V and J ends lost 3 bases and 5 bases respectively, with 5 bases between them. In germline, CDR1 is MGHDK, CDR2 SYGVNS. CDR3 in amino acids: CASSELNEQYF. The CDR3 DNA sequence: TGTGCCAGCAGTGAGTTAAACGAGCAGTACTTC.

The chain joins TRBV7-9 to TRBJ1-1; D might be TRBD1 (6 bases). Looked up from germline, CDR1 is SEHNR and CDR2 is FQNEAQ (reference sequence). The CDR3 spans 18 residues. The V and J ends lost 5 bases and 5 bases respectively, with 27 bases between them. CDR3 in amino acids: CASSPILLPRQVGTEAFF. CDR3 nucleotide sequence: TGTGCCAGCAGCCCGATCCTCCTCCCACGACAGGTTGGGACTGAAGCTTTCTTT.

The chain has TRBV2 and TRBJ2-1, with 12 bases fitting TRBD2. In germline, CDR1 is SNHLY, CDR2 FYNNEI. This CDR3 is 16 amino acids long. Trimming cost V 6 bases and J 3 bases; bases outside gene matches: 6. The CDR3 bases are TGTGCCAGCAGGGCAGGACTAGCGGGGTTCTACAATGAGCAGTTCTTC. Translating it yields CASRAGLAGFYNEQFF. The entire variable domain, with the rest obtained from reference TRBV2 and TRBJ2-1, is as follows: EPEVTQTPSHQVTQMGQEVILRCVPISNHLYFYWYRQILGQKVEFLVSFYNNEISEKSEIFDDQFSVERPDGSNFTLKIRSTKLEDSAMYFCASRAGLAGFYNEQFFGPGTRLTVL.

The gene calls are TRBV30 and TRBJ1-3; D possibly corresponds to TRBD1 (6 bases). V was cut by 0 bases and J by 0 bases, with 12 bases left in between. Germline CDR1 reads GTSNPN; CDR2 reads SVGIG (reference sequence). The CDR3 sequence is 16 residues long. CDR3 loop: CAWSVRGGLSGNTIYF. DNA of the CDR3: TGTGCCTGGAGTGTGAGGGGGGGTCTCTCTGGAAACACCATATATTTT.

V gene TRBV7-6 combines with J gene TRBJ2-1, with 9 bases that match TRBD1. The germline CDR1 and CDR2 sequences are SGHVS and FNYEAQ. The CDR3 length is 15 residues. The CDR3 loop is CAASDGTGTINEQFF. CDR3 sequence (DNA): TGTGCTGCATCCGACGGGACAGGGACTATCAATGAGCAGTTCTTC. Supplemented by reference TRBV7-6 and TRBJ2-1, the full variable domain reads GAGVSQSPRYKVTKRGQDVALRCDPISGHVSLYWYRQALGQGPEFLTYFNYEAQQDKSGLPNDRFSAERPEGSISTLTIQRTEQRDSAMYRCAASDGTGTINEQFFGPGTRLTVL.

This clone was seen a single time. The chain has TRBV4-1 and TRBJ2-5; tentatively, D is TRBD1 (5 bases). The assigned J gene may be wrong: the sequence end matches TRBJ2-7 better. Germline V gene data show CDR1 as MGHRA and CDR2 as YSYEKL. The CDR3 consists of 15 residues. The DNA of the CDR3 is TGCGCCAGCAGCCAAGGACCCTTTCAGGGTAACGAGCAGTACTTC. Translated, it gives CASSQGPFQGNEQYF.

The chain uses TRBV6-5 and TRBJ2-5; 7 bases are shared with TRBD1. Trimming took 0 bases from V and 4 from J; bases not matched to a gene: 8. Germline V lookup: CDR1 MNHEY, CDR2 SVGAGI. The CDR3 totals 16 residues. As DNA, the CDR3 is TGTGCCAGCAGTTACTCCCCAGGGGGTTGGCGAGAGACCCAGTACTTC. Translation: CASSYSPGGWRETQYF.

This clone was seen only once. The gene calls are TRBV6-1 and TRBJ1-5; D is possibly TRBD1 (5 bases). With 7 bases removed from V and 5 bases from J, the gap between germline ends came to 18 bases. CDR3 length: 15 amino acids. The germline V gene encodes CDR1 MNHNS and CDR2 SASEGT. CDR3 in DNA: TGTGCCAGCACTCACCGGGACTCTAGGGATCAGCCCCAGCATTTT. Translation gives CASTHRDSRDQPQHF.

The rearrangement joins TRBV9 to TRBJ2-7; weak D call: TRBD2 (5 bases). Per the germline V gene, CDR1 is SGDLS and CDR2 is YYNGEE. Trimming stripped 0 bases from V and 5 bases from J, with 12 bases between. This CDR3 region has 14 residues. CDR3 protein: CASSVAPSTHEQYF. The CDR3 region has the DNA TGTGCCAGCAGCGTAGCTCCTAGCACCCACGAGCAGTACTTC.

The chain joins TRBV14 to TRBJ2-5, with a weak D call TRBD2 (5 bases). V lost 4 bases, J lost 7 bases, and 16 bases lay in between. The CDR3 is 14 residues long. Per germline, CDR1 SGHDN and CDR2 FVKESK. CDR3 residues: CASSPRSGVRTQYF. The CDR3 region has the DNA TGTGCCAGCAGCCCTCGTTCCGGGGTACGGACCCAGTACTTC.

The chain employs TRBV9 and TRBJ2-1; D perhaps matches TRBD1 (6 bases). The CDR3 is 14 residues long. Germline V CDR1 and CDR2: SGDLS, YYNGEE. Trimming removed 0 bases at V and 4 bases at J, with 8 bases between. As DNA, the CDR3 is TGTGCCAGCAGCGTAGGGACAGATTACAATGAGCAGTTCTTC. This encodes CASSVGTDYNEQFF.

The rearrangement uses TRBV28 and TRBJ2-3; D possibly corresponds to TRBD1 (5 bases). CDR3 size: 14 residues. Per germline, CDR1 MDHEN and CDR2 SYDVKM. Trimming took off 7 bases at V and 2 bases at J, with 13 bases between the two ends. In DNA form, the CDR3 reads TGTGCCAGCATCTCAGGGCTACTCACAGATACGCAGTATTTT. Its protein is CASISGLLTDTQYF. The whole variable domain, filled in from reference TRBV28 and TRBJ2-3, reads DVKVTQSSRYLVKRTGEKVFLECVQDMDHENMFWYRQDPGLGLRLIYFSYDVKMKEKGDIPEGYSVSREKKERFSLILESASTNQTSMYLCASISGLLTDTQYFGPGTRLTVL.

The chain links TRBV5-4 to TRBJ2-5, with D uncertain. The CDR3 covers 14 residues. Germline V gives CDR1 SGHNT, CDR2 YYREEE (reference sequence). V lost 2 bases, J lost 2 bases, and 10 bases lay in between. In DNA form, the CDR3 reads TGTGCCAGCAGCTTTGATGACGGGCAAGAGACCCAGTACTTC. Amino acids: CASSFDDGQETQYF.

The chain couples TRBV5-4 to TRBJ2-7; D might be TRBD2 (5 bases). The CDR3 has 11 amino acids. Germline CDR1 and CDR2: SGHNT and YYREEE (reference sequence). V lost 2 bases and J lost 6, with 6 bases in between. The CDR3 region is CASSLGGEQYF. The CDR3 nucleotides read TGTGCCAGCAGCTTAGGAGGCGAGCAGTACTTC.

The CDR3 reads CASTPQVGVDEQFF. CDR3 coding DNA: TGTGCCAGCACCCCACAGGTTGGGGTCGATGAGCAGTTCTTC. The chain uses TRBV27 and TRBJ2-1, with TRBD1 as a possible D gene (5 bases). CDR1 and CDR2 from the germline V gene are MNHEY and SMNVEV (reference sequence). The CDR3 is made up of 14 amino acids. Trimming removed 7 bases from V and 8 bases from J, with 18 bases in between.

V is TRBV28 and J is TRBJ2-4, with TRBD2 matching 9 bases. CDR3 size: 16 residues. The trim removed 4 bases at V and 3 bases at J, leaving 7 bases unmatched. Germline V lookup: CDR1 MDHEN, CDR2 SYDVKM. For the CDR3, the DNA is TGTGCCAGCAGTTCGAGCGGGAGGTCTCACAAAAACATTCAGTACTTC. Protein product: CASSSSGRSHKNIQYF.

The rearrangement links TRBV6-1 to TRBJ2-5; 10 bases fit TRBD2. The length of the CDR3 is 15 residues. CDR1 is MNHNS, CDR2 SASEGT, per germline. V lost 7 bases to trimming and J lost 5 bases; unmatched junction nucleotides: 10. CDR3 coding DNA: TGTGCCAGCAAGAGCGGGGGGGCCAGGGTGGAGACCCAGTACTTC. Its translation is CASKSGGARVETQYF.

The chain couples TRBV19 to TRBJ1-6, with TRBD1 matching over 11 bases. CDR3 length equals 16 residues. Per the germline V gene, CDR1 is LNHDA and CDR2 is SQIVND (reference sequence). The V gene end was trimmed by 5 bases and the J gene end by 7 bases; junction bases not matched to a gene: 7. The CDR3 DNA reads TGTGCCAGTAGTTACCGTCGGGACAGGGGGAATTCACCCCTCCACTTT. This codes for CASSYRRDRGNSPLHF.

The chain couples TRBV19 to TRBJ2-1; 15 bases are a match to TRBD2. V shed 5 bases, J shed 2 bases, and the junction held 7 bases outside the gene matches. The CDR3 spans 18 residues. The germline V gene has CDR1 LNHDA and CDR2 SQIVND (reference sequence). The DNA of the CDR3 is TGTGCCAGTAGTTGGACTAGCGGGGGGGCCGGAACCTACAATGAGCAGTTCTTC. This codes for CASSWTSGGAGTYNEQFF.

J is TRBJ1-1 and V is TRBV5-5, with unresolved D. Looked up from germline, CDR1 is SGHKS and CDR2 is YYEKEE (reference sequence). This CDR3 is 13 amino acids long. V gave up 0 bases and J gave up 4 bases, with 7 bases separating them. CDR3 protein: CASSLDRGTEAFF. Written as DNA, the CDR3 is TGTGCCAGCAGCTTGGACCGAGGCACTGAAGCTTTCTTT.

The CDR3 nucleotides read TGTGCCAGCAGCCCGGGACTAGCGGGGGGTGTTCAGTTCTTC. Protein: CASSPGLAGGVQFF. This chain links TRBV7-3 with TRBJ2-1, with TRBD2 matching 15 bases. From germline, CDR1 is SGHTA and CDR2 FQGTGA. The length of the CDR3 is 14 residues. V was pared by 5 bases and J by 13 bases, with 6 bases of the junction left unmatched.

A single count supports this clone. The chain uses TRBV7-8 and TRBJ1-5, with 9 bases aligning to TRBD1. V trimming: 6 bases; J trimming: 9 bases; junction bases outside the gene matches: 9. The CDR3 sequence is 14 residues long. Germline CDR1 is SGHVS and CDR2 is FQNEAQ. CDR3 DNA: TGTGCCAGCAGGGTCGACAGGGGGTACTCGCCCCAGCATTTT. It yields the protein CASRVDRGYSPQHF.

The V and J genes are TRBV5-1 and TRBJ2-5; no definite D call. CDR1 SGHRS and CDR2 YFSETQ come from the germline V gene. Trimming stripped 4 bases from V and 2 bases from J, with 9 bases between. This CDR3 spans 13 amino acids. CDR3 loop: CASSIQRQETQYF. In DNA form, the CDR3 reads TGCGCCAGCAGCATACAGAGACAAGAGACCCAGTACTTC.

The chain employs TRBV4-2 and TRBJ1-2; 7 bases are shared with TRBD1. The V segment lost 8 bases and the J segment 6 bases; nucleotides outside the gene matches: 12. CDR3 length: 14 amino acids. Germline assignment: CDR1 LGHNA and CDR2 YNFKEQ. CDR3 region: CASSREGAIDGYTF. For the CDR3, the DNA is TGTGCCAGCTCGCGGGAGGGGGCGATCGATGGCTACACCTTC.